The clone carrying this T cell receptor beta chain was seen many times. Germline assignment: CDR1 LGHDT and CDR2 YNNKEL (reference sequence). Trimming removed 3 bases from V and 0 bases from J, with 8 bases in between. The CDR3 spans 14 residues. Time point specified: blood at routine non-recurrence follow-up after resection. This record belongs to a study of spatial heterogeneity in lung cancer. Every molecule of TCR cDNA had its own unique molecular identifier. MiXCR was run by TCRdb on the 5' RACE reads, yielding one entry per CDR3 protein. The sample yields 25,000 to 35,000 distinct CDR3 sequences, under 11% seen once.

This sequence joins TRBV3-1 and TRBJ1-1; D uncertain. The starting material was PBMCs, obtained at follow-up. This receptor was taken from a female donor with early-stage non-small cell lung cancer. Written as DNA, the CDR3 is TGTGCCAGCAGCCATGCCGACATGAACACTGAAGCTTTCTTT. Amino acid sequence: CASSHADMNTEAFF.